This note documents a single T cell receptor (beta chain) sequence. As yet, its antigen is unknown. This entry belongs to a study of cytomegalovirus exposure and HLA in healthy donors. Study findings and constraints: Indistinguishable V segments, including TRBV6-2 and TRBV6-3, were excluded.

The germline V gene encodes CDR1 MGHRA and CDR2 YSYEKL. The CDR3 is 15 amino acids. With 4 bases clipped from V and 5 bases from J, the junction kept 5 bases outside the gene matches. PCR used 60 Vbeta primers and 13 Jbeta primers. Method: immunoSEQ multiplex PCR; TCRdb's copy keeps in-frame clones and lacks some. The profile shows over 85,000 clones, 7.5% to 8.5% of them singletons. The sequenced sample was PBMCs. The chain combines TRBV4-1 with TRBJ1-4; TRBD1 matches at 9 bases. The receptor comes from a man aged 50-60 years in good health and CMV-seronegative. The CDR3 reads CASSPSGTGNEKLFF. Written as DNA, the CDR3 is TGCGCCAGCAGCCCATCCGGGACAGGGAATGAAAAACTGTTTTTT.